In this sample, the clone carrying this TCR beta chain turned up a few times. Its antigen remains unknown. This sample is part of a study of cytomegalovirus exposure and HLA in healthy donors. Study results and caveats: Among TCR beta chains, those listed as cytomegalovirus-associated numbered some 170. The majority of TCR sequences were rare, yet some public TCRs appeared in many donors.

It was with 60 Vbeta and 13 Jbeta primers that the PCR ran. Sequencing used immunoSEQ multiplex PCR; TCRdb keeps in-frame clones, though not all of them. The table lists roughly 100,000 clones, approximately 71% of them singletons, with about 8.3% in the top ten. The CDR3 runs to 15 residues. Germline V gives CDR1 LNHDA, CDR2 SQIVND (reference sequence). The germline V and J ends were trimmed by 8 bases and 2 bases, with 13 bases remaining between them. Each donor was nominally healthy when sampled (though unrecorded immune exposures were likely). The TCR was taken from a female donor in good health and CMV-seronegative. The specimen sequenced was PBMCs. The chain uses TRBV19 and TRBJ2-6; possibly TRBD2 for D (6 bases). The CDR3 region has the DNA TGTGCCAGTTCGCTCAGGGAGGCTGGGGCCAACGTCCTGACTTTC. Translating it yields CASSLREAGANVLTF.